This TCR beta chain is from a study of blood T cell repertoires in COVID-19. Measured with immunoSEQ multiplex PCR; TCRdb has only the in-frame clones, and not every one. Among about 340,000 clones listed, around nine tenths were seen once. Trimming at V came to 7 bases and at J to 4 bases, leaving 7 bases not matched to a gene. Germline lookup yields CDR1 MNHEY and CDR2 SMNVEV (reference sequence). The CDR3 covers 14 residues. The chain is built from TRBV27 and TRBJ1-2; TRBD1 agrees at 9 bases. The sequence came from a woman aged 18 to 35 who had recovered from COVID-19. The material sequenced was peripheral blood. CDR3 in DNA: TGTGCCAGCAAGCAAGACAGGGGGGTCTATGGCTACACCTTC. It is translated as CASKQDRGVYGYTF.